This T cell receptor (beta chain) was identified during a study of CD8 T cells in Susac syndrome. A quantity of about 0.5 to 1 ug RNA underwent reverse transcription using random hexamers. TCR beta CDR3 was amplified by immunoSEQ multiplex PCR. This amplification extended across 54 Vbeta and 13 Jbeta segments. Each CDR3 protein is one row after TCRdb ran MiXCR on the immunoSEQ multiplex PCR reads. The sample contains hundreds of thousands of distinct CDR3 sequences, roughly 94% of which appear only once. The V gene's germline CDR1 is SQVTM and CDR2 ANQGSEA. V lost 6 bases and J 5 bases, leaving 16 bases between the germline ends. The CDR3 has 13 amino acids. The authors carried out high-throughput sequencing of TCR beta. They applied it to CD8+ and CD4+ T cells obtained from blood. Control patients had untreated stable or active relapsing-remitting multiple sclerosis by revised McDonald criteria.

Sequenced input: CD4+ T cells from PBMCs. The rearrangement uses TRBV29-1 and TRBJ1-2, with a tentative D call TRBD1 (5 bases). This TCR derives from a human donor with multiple sclerosis. The CDR3 nucleotides are TGCAGCGTCGACTCGAGCGGGGGTTATGGCTACACCTTC. The encoded protein is CSVDSSGGYGYTF. Variable domain in full (rest from reference TRBV29-1 and TRBJ1-2): SAVISQKPSRDICQRGTSLTIQCQVDSQVTMMFWYRQQPGQSLTLIATANQGSEATYESGFVIDKFPISRPNLTFSTLTVSNMSPEDSSIYLCSVDSSGGYGYTFGSGTRLTVV.